Sequencing of this T cell receptor (beta chain) was carried out in a study of post-analysis software for immune sequencing data. This clonotype was counted only a few times. Its target is not known. General study findings and limits: Same-batch samples co-clustered strongly by F measure. Multiple sclerosis was associated with a significant reduction in normalized Chao1 diversity relative to controls.

Included in the TCR beta cDNA libraries were unique molecular identifiers. Each CDR3 protein gets one entry after TCRdb re-called the PCR reads with MiXCR. The table lists hundreds of thousands of distinct CDR3 sequences, roughly 45% of them singletons. The receptor's source is a girl aged 10-17 years with multiple sclerosis. The material sequenced was blood.

The CDR3 DNA is TGCGCCAGCAGTAGGGCTAGCGGGATCCCATACTACGAGCAGTACTTC. Protein: CASSRASGIPYYEQYF. The chain has TRBV5-1 and TRBJ2-7; 9 bases are a match to TRBD2. The CDR3 runs 16 residues. The V segment lost 5 bases and the J segment 3 bases; nucleotides outside the gene matches: 12. The germline CDR1 and CDR2 sequences are SGHRS and YFSETQ.